The 19 T cell receptor beta chains in this list originate from one sample, sequenced in a study of T cell repertoires in cytomegalovirus infection. From the reads, TCRdb called clonotypes with MiXCR, one entry per CDR3 protein. The top ten hold roughly 9.8% of the sample, which has 150,000 to 160,000 distinct CDR3 sequences, roughly a quarter seen once. The sample comprised PBMCs. These receptors were collected from a human donor in good health (CMV status not recorded). Some clones in this sample may be carry-over from other donors' samples.

There are many counts of this clonotype. V gene TRBV7-2 combines with J gene TRBJ1-5; the D is unclear. The V end was cut by 1 base, the J end by 4 bases, with 8 bases between. The CDR3 consists of 14 residues. Germline values: CDR1 SGHTA, CDR2 FQGNSA. This CDR3 is CASSLGHGNQPQHF. Written as DNA, the CDR3 is TGTGCCAGCAGCTTAGGACATGGAAATCAGCCCCAGCATTTT.

V is TRBV18 and J is TRBJ1-3; D unclear. The germline CDR1 and CDR2 sequences are KGHSH and LQKENI. V was trimmed by 5 bases and J by 0 bases, leaving 8 bases between them. This CDR3 region has 14 residues. In DNA form, the CDR3 reads TGTGCCAGCTCAGACGGCGCCTCTGGAAACACCATATATTTT. Translation gives CASSDGASGNTIYF.

V and J are TRBV5-6 and TRBJ2-7; 9 nucleotides agree with TRBD1. CDR1 is SGHDT and CDR2 is YYEEEE in the germline V gene. CDR3 length equals 17 residues. With 4 bases clipped from V and 0 bases from J, the junction kept 11 bases outside the gene matches. CDR3 bases: TGTGCCAGCAGCGGGTCACTCGGACAGGGGAGCTCCTACGAGCAGTACTTC. It codes for CASSGSLGQGSSYEQYF.

The chain is built from TRBV29-1 and TRBJ1-1, with D possibly TRBD1 on 5 matching bases. Trimming removed 4 bases at V and 2 bases at J, with 8 bases between. Germline CDR1 reads SQVTM; CDR2 reads ANQGSEA. The length of the CDR3 is 12 residues. The CDR3 protein is CSVGQSNTEAFF. The CDR3 region has the DNA TGCAGCGTTGGACAGTCAAACACTGAAGCTTTCTTT.

The chain has TRBV30 and TRBJ1-2; tentative D call: TRBD1 (5 bases). V was cut by 2 bases and J by 3 bases, with 10 bases left in between. The CDR3 contains 13 residues. Germline V gives CDR1 GTSNPN, CDR2 SVGIG (reference sequence). CDR3 sequence: CAWSTGDHYGYTF. The DNA for the CDR3 is TGTGCCTGGAGTACCGGGGACCACTATGGCTACACCTTC. The complete variable domain, with remaining parts taken from reference TRBV30 and TRBJ1-2, reads SQTIHQWPATLVQPVGSPLSLECTVEGTSNPNLYWYRQAAGRGLQLLFYSVGIGQISSEVPQNLSASRPQDRQFILSSKKLLLSDSGFYLCAWSTGDHYGYTFGSGTRLTVV.

The V call is TRBV30, the J call TRBJ2-7; 8 nucleotides agree with TRBD1. The CDR3 sequence is 15 residues long. Germline CDR1 is GTSNPN and CDR2 is SVGIG (reference sequence). The V and J ends lost 2 bases and 0 bases, in that order; junction bases with no gene match: 6. CDR3 sequence: CAWSIVTGGSYEQYF. The CDR3 DNA reads as TGTGCCTGGAGTATTGTAACAGGGGGCTCCTACGAGCAGTACTTC. Full variable domain (missing parts from reference TRBV30 and TRBJ2-7): SQTIHQWPATLVQPVGSPLSLECTVEGTSNPNLYWYRQAAGRGLQLLFYSVGIGQISSEVPQNLSASRPQDRQFILSSKKLLLSDSGFYLCAWSIVTGGSYEQYFGPGTRLTVT.

This clonotype was detected only a few times. The chain couples TRBV24-1 to TRBJ2-1; TRBD1 is a possible D gene (5 bases). V was cut by 6 bases and J by 5 bases, with 7 bases left in between. The CDR3 is 12 amino acids. Germline V gives CDR1 KGHDR, CDR2 SFDVKD. This CDR3 reads CATSTTDNEQFF. In DNA, the CDR3 is TGTGCCACCAGTACGACAGACAATGAGCAGTTCTTC.

This clonotype was picked up many times. The CDR3 sequence is CSAPRDTALYGYTF. In DNA form, the CDR3 reads TGCAGTGCCCCCAGGGATACCGCCCTCTATGGCTACACCTTC. The chain is built from TRBV20-1 and TRBJ1-2, with D maybe TRBD1 (5 bases). Germline CDR1 reads DFQATT; CDR2 reads SNEGSKA (reference sequence). The CDR3 is 14 amino acids. V was pared by 6 bases and J by 4 bases, with 18 bases between.

This clonotype was counted ten times or more. The V call is TRBV7-2, the J call TRBJ2-5; no clear D. Germline lookup yields CDR1 SGHTA and CDR2 FQGNSA. V was pared by 4 bases and J by 0 bases, with 9 bases between. The CDR3 has 14 amino acids. CDR3: CASSYDWNQETQYF. The CDR3 region has the DNA TGTGCCAGCAGCTACGACTGGAACCAAGAGACCCAGTACTTC.

This clonotype was observed a few times. This rearrangement joins TRBV28 to TRBJ1-2, with unresolved D. This CDR3 has 11 amino acids. With 4 bases removed from V and 8 bases from J, the gap between germline ends came to 8 bases. Germline loops: CDR1 MDHEN, CDR2 SYDVKM. CDR3 loop: CASSSGVGYTF. The CDR3 coding sequence is TGTGCCAGCAGTTCCGGGGTAGGCTACACCTTC.

This clonotype was detected only a few times. The rearrangement links TRBV9 to TRBJ2-6; D unclear. The CDR3 is 18 amino acids. Trimming took 3 bases from V and 0 from J, leaving 16 bases between them. The germline V gene has CDR1 SGDLS and CDR2 YYNGEE. CDR3 residues: CASSDSPGGGSGANVLTF. The CDR3 nucleotides read TGTGCCAGCAGCGACTCGCCGGGTGGCGGCTCTGGGGCCAACGTCCTGACTTTC.

This clonotype was found a few times. The V and J genes are TRBV6-2 or TRBV6-3 and TRBJ2-1; 7 nucleotides align to TRBD1. V lost 6 bases and J lost 0; bases outside the gene matches: 11. The CDR3 has 17 residues. Germline CDR1 and CDR2: MNHEY and SVGEGT. The CDR3 nucleotides read TGTGCCAGCAGCCTACAGGGGTCTGCGAGCTCCTACAATGAGCAGTTCTTC. It is translated as CASSLQGSASSYNEQFF.

V and J are TRBV5-1 and TRBJ2-7; D is possibly TRBD2 (6 bases). The CDR3 extends over 15 amino acids. V was shortened by 0 bases and J by 7 bases, with 17 bases between the two germline ends. Germline-derived CDR1 and CDR2 are SGHRS and YFSETQ. Here the CDR3 DNA reads TGCGCCAGCAGCTTGGTAGTTAGCGGCCCGGCGGAGCAGTACTTC. This gives the protein CASSLVVSGPAEQYF.

This clonotype was counted at least ten times. This chain uses TRBV7-2 with TRBJ2-1; tentatively, D is TRBD1 or TRBD2 (6 bases each). The germline V and J ends were trimmed by 2 bases and 6 bases, with 20 bases remaining between them. This CDR3 region has 17 residues. The germline V gene has CDR1 SGHTA and CDR2 FQGNSA. CDR3 sequence (DNA): TGTGCCAGCAGCTTACGGGACACGGGGTGGGGGGTCAATGAGCAGTTCTTC. This sequence encodes CASSLRDTGWGVNEQFF.

About this clonotype itself: This clone may be a read error of a much larger clone one base away. The rearrangement uses TRBV7-8 and TRBJ2-1, with 9 bases matching TRBD2. Germline CDR1 is SGHVS and CDR2 is FQNEAQ. After removal of 1 base from V and 6 bases from J, the junction contained 4 bases not matched to a gene. The CDR3 length is 15 residues. Here the CDR3 reads CASSLGLAGCNEQFF. CDR3 DNA: TGTGCCAGCAGCTTAGGGCTAGCGGGGTGCAATGAGCAGTTCTTC.

This clonotype was found many times. The chain has TRBV7-2 and TRBJ2-1; D not certain. This CDR3 is 15 amino acids long. Germline V CDR1 and CDR2: SGHTA, FQGNSA. Trimming shortened V by 2 bases and J by 5 bases, and 13 bases separated the two germline ends. The CDR3 coding sequence is TGTGCCAGCAGCTTAAGGTCAGCTAAAAACAATGAGCAGTTCTTC. Translating it yields CASSLRSAKNNEQFF.

The chain is built from TRBV6-6 and TRBJ1-1; D gene unclear. CDR1 MNHNY and CDR2 SVGAGI come from the germline V gene (reference sequence). The V and J ends lost 6 bases and 10 bases respectively, with 15 bases between them. The CDR3 contains 12 residues. CDR3 sequence reads: CASSTRQGVAFF. DNA of the CDR3: TGTGCCAGCAGCACCAGACAAGGAGTAGCTTTCTTT.

Remarks on this clonotype: A much larger clone sits a single nucleotide away, making a read error possible. The J gene is TRBJ2-1, the V gene TRBV7-6; D is perhaps TRBD1 (6 bases). Germline lookup yields CDR1 SGHVS and CDR2 FNYEAQ. CDR3 length equals 13 residues. Written as DNA, the CDR3 is TGTGCCTGCAGCTTAATATTGACAGGAGAGCAGTTCTTC. It encodes CACSLILTGEQFF.

This clonotype was counted at least ten times. The J gene is TRBJ2-7, the V gene TRBV7-6; 9 bases map to TRBD1. The CDR3 is 15 amino acids. From germline, CDR1 is SGHVS and CDR2 FNYEAQ. The V segment lost 1 base and the J segment 2 bases; nucleotides outside the gene matches: 3. For the CDR3, the DNA is TGTGCCAGCAGCTTAGGGACAGGGGCCGCCTACGAGCAGTACTTC. Translating gives CASSLGTGAAYEQYF.